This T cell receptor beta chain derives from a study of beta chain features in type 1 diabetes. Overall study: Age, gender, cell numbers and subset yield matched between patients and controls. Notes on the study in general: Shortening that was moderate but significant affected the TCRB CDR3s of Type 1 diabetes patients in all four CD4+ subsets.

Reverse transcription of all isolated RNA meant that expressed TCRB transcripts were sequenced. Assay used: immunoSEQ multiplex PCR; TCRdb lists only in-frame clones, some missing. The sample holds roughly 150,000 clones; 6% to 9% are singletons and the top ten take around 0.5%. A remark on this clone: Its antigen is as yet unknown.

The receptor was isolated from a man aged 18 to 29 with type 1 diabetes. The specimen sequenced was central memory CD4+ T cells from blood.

The CDR3 coding sequence is TGTGCCAGCAGCTTAGCGGGAGGGCATCAGTACGAGCAGTACTTC. This sequence encodes CASSLAGGHQYEQYF. This chain uses TRBV11-2 with TRBJ2-7; 8 bases map to TRBD2. The V segment lost 1 base and the J segment 4 bases; nucleotides outside the gene matches: 6. This CDR3 spans 15 amino acids. CDR1 and CDR2 (germline): SGHAT, FQNNGV.